The 8 T cell receptor beta chains presented below share a single source sample, sequenced in a study of CD4+ T cells in melanoma. The repertoire was sequenced with immunoSEQ multiplex PCR; TCRdb's copy has only in-frame clones and lacks some. The table has some 110,000 clones, 92% seen once; the top ten hold 3.3%. Sequenced material: peripheral blood. The receptors derive from a human donor with melanoma.

This rearrangement joins TRBV30 to TRBJ2-3, with 7 bases aligning to TRBD2. The CDR3 length is 15 residues. Per germline, CDR1 GTSNPN and CDR2 SVGIG (reference sequence). V lost 0 bases, J lost 6 bases, and 9 bases stayed unmatched. In DNA form, the CDR3 reads TGTGCCTGGAGTGTGACGGGGGGAGAGGCGGATACGCAGTATTTT. Its protein is CAWSVTGGEADTQYF.

The chain has TRBV7-3 and TRBJ2-5; D assignment may be TRBD1 or TRBD2 (5 bases each). The V gene's germline CDR1 is SGHTA and CDR2 FQGTGA. The CDR3 spans 13 residues. V gave up 5 bases and J gave up 5 bases, with 12 bases separating them. The CDR3 region is CASSVSGPETQYF. The CDR3 DNA reads as TGTGCCAGCAGCGTCTCGGGGCCGGAGACCCAGTACTTC.

The rearrangement links TRBV7-6 to TRBJ1-1, with TRBD1 identical over 9 bases. Trimming took 1 base from V and 2 from J; bases not matched to a gene: 14. The CDR3 extends over 19 amino acids. Per the germline V gene, CDR1 is SGHVS and CDR2 is FNYEAQ. CDR3 loop: CASSLGFSDRGSSNTEAFF. The CDR3 bases are TGTGCCAGCAGCTTAGGGTTTTCTGACAGGGGGTCTAGTAACACTGAAGCTTTCTTT.

The chain combines TRBV9 with TRBJ2-5; unclear D gene. Germline V gene sequence: CDR1 SGDLS, CDR2 YYNGEE. Trimming took off 0 bases at V and 5 bases at J, with 8 bases between the two ends. The CDR3 is 13 amino acids. The CDR3 DNA follows: TGTGCCAGCAGCGTAGCCCCTGGGGAGACCCAGTACTTC. Translated: CASSVAPGETQYF.

The chain carries TRBV27 and TRBJ2-5; a weak D match, TRBD2 (5 bases). CDR1 and CDR2 from the germline V gene are MNHEY and SMNVEV (reference sequence). The CDR3 has 15 residues. Trimming pared 2 bases from V and 2 bases from J, leaving 12 bases between. CDR3 residues: CASSLRRSWQETQYF. For the CDR3, the DNA is TGTGCCAGCAGTTTAAGGAGGAGTTGGCAAGAGACCCAGTACTTC.

The chain employs TRBV27 and TRBJ2-7, with 9 bases aligning to TRBD2. With 4 bases clipped from V and 4 bases from J, the junction kept 2 bases outside the gene matches. The CDR3 runs 13 residues. In germline, CDR1 is MNHEY, CDR2 SMNVEV (reference sequence). As DNA, the CDR3 is TGTGCCAGCAGTTACGGACTAGCGTACGAGCAGTACTTC. It codes for CASSYGLAYEQYF.

The chain links TRBV19 to TRBJ2-5, with 8 nucleotides matching TRBD2. This CDR3 has 14 residues. Germline loops: CDR1 LNHDA, CDR2 SQIVND (reference sequence). V shed 2 bases and J 5 bases; nucleotides not matched to a gene: 4. The CDR3, as DNA: TGTGCCAGTAGTATATACTCTAGCGGGGAGACCCAGTACTTC. It is translated as CASSIYSSGETQYF.

This chain joins TRBV6-1 and TRBJ2-2, with D perhaps assigned TRBD1 or TRBD2 (5 bases each). Trimming shortened V by 11 bases and J by 7 bases, and 20 bases separated the two germline ends. The length of the CDR3 is 14 residues. CDR1 is MNHNS and CDR2 is SASEGT in the germline V gene. The CDR3 DNA reads as TGTGCCGGCACGGCCGGGGCCCTGGGCGGGGAGCTGTTTTTT. Translation gives CAGTAGALGGELFF.